This T cell receptor beta chain came from a study of T cells in Graves' hyperthyroidism and ophthalmopathy (dated by TCRdb to the late 2010s). Regarding the research as a whole: TCR V-J signatures able to tell the groups apart were searched for in a discovery cohort of more than 90 patients, of whom roughly 42 had Graves' ophthalmopathy and roughly 58 had stable Graves' hyperthyroidism. Prospective prediction of ophthalmopathy was tested in an independent validation cohort of under 20 hyperthyroidism patients and 17 patients who later progressed to ophthalmopathy. The 100 or so discovery patients were divided at random into training and test sets in a 7:3 ratio. The study also compared thyroid tissue and blood T-cell repertoires from several Graves' hyperthyroidism patients. After blood sampling, hyperthyroidism patients were treated with methimazole at a starting dose of 30 mg daily, and ophthalmopathy patients were treated with high-dose intravenous methylprednisolone. TCR Vbeta CDR3 sequencing of some 140 peripheral blood samples (under 45 ophthalmopathy, about 80 hyperthyroidism and roughly 17 progressor patients) is reported in the paper. Here is what the overall study found, with its caveats: Most expanded thyroid clonotypes (frequency above 0.001) were also found in blood, which suggests that blood repertoires may mirror thyroid immune responses. During validation, the model predicted progression to ophthalmopathy a median of around 7 months ahead of onset, with 60% to 71% sensitivity and 72% to 80% specificity. A model built on a 13 V-J signature distinguished ophthalmopathy from stable hyperthyroidism, reaching around 88% sensitivity and about 81% specificity in cross-validation and 80%/75% in testing. Sample size was not statistically predetermined, and investigators were not blinded to group allocation.

This clonotype has more than one count but fewer than ten. Its cognate antigen has yet to be identified. Base-call qualities are not available, and no considerably larger clone is one nucleotide away. Stable Graves' hyperthyroidism was defined as the absence of progression to ophthalmopathy over 18 months of follow-up. Hyperthyroidism patients were newly diagnosed, had a disease duration of under 2 months, and were aged 18 to 65 years. Exclusion was applied to patients with uncontrolled infections, other autoimmune diseases, pregnancy or lactation. Clinical symptoms, serum thyroxine and TRAb, thyroid ultrasound, and orbital computed tomography formed the basis for the diagnoses. Total RNA was extracted using Trizol reagent, and RNA quality was assessed on an Agilent 2100 Bioanalyzer. TCR beta CDR3 regions were amplified from RNA transcripts. The first round of RT-PCR for the TCR CDR3 was performed with the HTBI primer set and the Qiagen OneStep RT-PCR kit. Libraries were constructed in a second round of multiplex PCR, after which size selection and purification were performed. Sequencing of the libraries was done on an Illumina HiSeq2000 using paired-end 100 bp reads. Processing in the source paper ran as follows. SOAPnuke was used to process the raw data, throwing out any read that contained adapters or uncalled bases, had a mean Phred below 15, or lacked an exact constant-primer or identifier match. High-quality paired reads were merged using COPE v1.2.5, and each unique nucleotide sequence was defined as a clonotype. MiTCR v1.1 was used to align clonotypes to the IMGT TRBV, TRBD and TRBJ reference segments. The analysis included only V-J combinations with a frequency above 0.0001, which together covered 99.2% of the repertoires. The TCS score was defined as the ratio of F50 (clonal expansion) to E x V (chaos), calculated using BLOSUM62-based TCRdist between CDR3 peptides within each V-J. Welch's t-statistics and random forest reduced some 510 V-J features to 13, which were used in a naive Bayes classifier (R e1071). The Morisita-Horn index was used to measure how similar the thyroid and blood repertoires were. TCRdb handled the public reads itself, with Q25 trimming in fastp and clone calling in MiXCR, and kept productive beta chains. Here each entry gathers all rows of one CDR3 protein and keeps the most common genes and DNA. The V and J calls here are based on TCRdb, not the publication. In all, the sample holds 500,000 to 750,000 distinct CDR3 sequences, and 35% to 55% of those were seen once. The ten largest make up more than 7% of the sample.

The CDR3 covers 14 residues, taking in both the cysteine and the phenylalanine. Only CDR3 DNA remains: 42 bases, in frame from the first base. The V end gives up 8 bases and the J end 4 bases, leaving 7 bases in the junction not matched to a gene. CDR1 and CDR2 (MNHNS, SASEGT) derive from the germline V gene. The source material was peripheral blood or thyroid tissue (not recorded which). The V and J genes are TRBV6-1 and TRBJ1-1; 10 middle bases align to TRBD1. This clonotype originated in a woman younger than 35 with Graves' hyperthyroidism. At the DNA level, the sequence is TGTGCCAGCGGGGGACAGGGGAGGGCCACTGAAGCTTTCTTT. Translation gives CASGGQGRATEAFF.